Presented here are 21 T cell receptor beta chains from one specimen sequenced in a study of T cell repertoires in cytomegalovirus infection. A single record per CDR3 protein comes from TCRdb applying MiXCR to the reads. The sample lists about 71,000 distinct CDR3 sequences; about 20% were seen once. These TCRs are of unknown antigen specificity. The sequencing here drew on CD8+ T cells from cultured PBMCs, taken from culture after CMV antigen stimulation. The receptors were gathered from a human donor in good health (CMV status not recorded). Some clones in this sample may be carry-over from other donors' samples.

This clonotype was counted between two and nine times. This rearrangement joins TRBV27 to TRBJ2-7; 10 bases fit TRBD1. This CDR3 is 14 amino acids long. The trim removed 3 bases at V and 5 bases at J, leaving 4 bases unmatched. Germline V lookup: CDR1 MNHEY, CDR2 SMNVEV (reference sequence). CDR3 sequence (DNA): TGTGCCAGCAGTTTGAGGGACAGGGGCAACGAGCAGTACTTC. This encodes CASSLRDRGNEQYF.

This clonotype was detected only a few times. The CDR3 bases are TGTGCCAGCAGCCCCAATGAGGGGGATGAGCAGTTCTTC. Protein sequence: CASSPNEGDEQFF. This sequence joins TRBV7-6 and TRBJ2-1; TRBD1 might be the D (6 bases). V was cut by 5 bases and J by 8 bases, with 13 bases left in between. CDR3 size: 13 residues. The V gene's germline CDR1 is SGHVS and CDR2 FNYEAQ.

The chain is built from TRBV7-2 and TRBJ1-1, with D tentatively TRBD1 (6 bases). The CDR3 totals 18 residues. Trimming removed 0 bases from V and 1 base from J, with 18 bases in between. From germline, CDR1 is SGHTA and CDR2 FQGNSA. CDR3 DNA: TGTGCCAGCAGCTTAGCTGCATGGGGGGCGAGCTCGAACACTGAAGCTTTCTTT. This sequence encodes CASSLAAWGASSNTEAFF. The entire variable domain, with the rest obtained from reference TRBV7-2 and TRBJ1-1, is as follows: GAGVSQSPSNKVTEKGKDVELRCDPISGHTALYWYRQSLGQGLEFLIYFQGNSAPDKSGLPSDRFSAERTGGSVSTLTIQRTQQEDSAVYLCASSLAAWGASSNTEAFFGQGTRLTVV.

The gene calls are TRBV7-2 and TRBJ2-7; D is uncertain. Germline V gene sequence: CDR1 SGHTA, CDR2 FQGNSA. The ends were cut back, 2 bases at V and 6 bases at J, with 8 bases in the middle. The CDR3 contains 12 residues. The CDR3 bases are TGTGCCAGCAGCTTATATGGGGTCGAGCAGTACTTC. Encoded protein: CASSLYGVEQYF.

V gene TRBV6-2 or TRBV6-3 combines with J gene TRBJ1-6; 8 bases are a match to TRBD1. Germline V gene sequence: CDR1 MNHEY, CDR2 SVGEGT. Germline trimming cut 6 bases from V and 9 bases from J; bases unmatched to any gene: 13. This CDR3 has 16 amino acids. The CDR3 loop is CASSSDPDRGASPLHF. DNA of the CDR3: TGTGCCAGCAGCTCTGACCCTGACAGGGGAGCTTCACCCCTCCACTTT.

Only a few counts were recorded for this clonotype. The chain couples TRBV20-1 to TRBJ2-4; the match to TRBD2 covers 11 bases. The CDR3 covers 15 residues. With 6 bases clipped from V and 1 base from J, the junction kept 5 bases outside the gene matches. Germline values: CDR1 DFQATT, CDR2 SNEGSKA (reference sequence). The CDR3 DNA reads TGCAGTGCCCCACTAGCGGGGGCCGCCAAAAACATTCAGTACTTC. Its protein is CSAPLAGAAKNIQYF.

This clonotype was counted once. The V call is TRBV7-9, the J call TRBJ1-2; D is perhaps TRBD1 (5 bases). V was cut by 1 base and J by 0 bases, with 9 bases left in between. The germline gives CDR1 SEHNR, CDR2 FQNEAQ (reference sequence). The length of the CDR3 is 15 residues. CDR3 bases: TGTGCCAGCAGCTTAGTCGACAGTGCTAACTATGGCTACACCTTC. Its translation is CASSLVDSANYGYTF. The entire variable domain, with the rest obtained from reference TRBV7-9 and TRBJ1-2, is as follows: DTGVSQNPRHKITKRGQNVTFRCDPISEHNRLYWYRQTLGQGPEFLTYFQNEAQLEKSRLLSDRFSAERPKGSFSTLEIQRTEQGDSAMYLCASSLVDSANYGYTFGSGTRLTVV.

This clonotype has a handful of counts. The V and J genes are TRBV4-2 and TRBJ2-4; no clear D gene. The V gene lost 0 bases and the J gene lost 7 bases, with 7 bases spanning the gap. CDR1 is LGHNA and CDR2 is YNFKEQ in the germline V gene. CDR3 length equals 13 residues. The CDR3 loop is CASSQENKNIQYF. The CDR3 nucleotides are TGTGCCAGCAGCCAAGAGAACAAGAACATTCAGTACTTC.

The chain links TRBV11-2 to TRBJ1-2, with D perhaps matching TRBD1 (5 bases). Germline lookup yields CDR1 SGHAT and CDR2 FQNNGV. Between the trimmed V and J ends, which lost 3 bases and 0 bases, there was a span of 17 bases. The length of the CDR3 is 17 residues. CDR3 coding DNA: TGTGCCAGCAGCTTTTCCGGCTCCGGGACCCCTAACTATGGCTACACCTTC. This translates into CASSFSGSGTPNYGYTF.

This chain joins TRBV7-2 and TRBJ2-7, with 9 positions matching TRBD1. The germline gives CDR1 SGHTA, CDR2 FQGNSA. This CDR3 comprises 14 residues. Trimming at V came to 1 base and at J to 10 bases, leaving 8 bases not matched to a gene. This chain's CDR3 is CASSLEWTGVEQYF. In DNA form, the CDR3 reads TGTGCCAGCAGCTTAGAGTGGACAGGGGTGGAACAGTACTTC.

This chain joins TRBV11-3 and TRBJ1-5; TRBD1 might be the D (6 bases). The length of the CDR3 is 17 residues. The V gene lost 4 bases and the J gene lost 6 bases, with 22 bases spanning the gap. Looked up from germline, CDR1 is SGHNT and CDR2 is YENEEA. The CDR3 here is CASSSFPQQGRSQPQHF. DNA of the CDR3: TGTGCCAGCAGCTCCTTCCCCCAACAGGGTAGGAGTCAGCCCCAGCATTTT.

This clonotype was seen a few times. The chain employs TRBV7-4 and TRBJ2-3; D call uncertain. The CDR3 has 17 amino acids. Germline loops: CDR1 SGHVT, CDR2 SQSDAQ. Trimming stripped 4 bases from V and 2 bases from J, with 19 bases between. DNA of the CDR3: TGTGCCAGCAGCTCTGCAGCAAGCCGCGATTACACAGATACGCAGTATTTT. Protein product: CASSSAASRDYTDTQYF.

There are a few counts of this clonotype. This rearrangement joins TRBV2 to TRBJ2-1, with D tentatively TRBD2 (6 bases). The CDR3 is 15 amino acids. Between the trimmed V and J ends, which lost 4 bases and 4 bases, there was a span of 14 bases. CDR1 SNHLY and CDR2 FYNNEI come from the germline V gene. CDR3 DNA: TGTGCCAGCAGTGTGCCGGGGGTCATGTACAATGAGCAGTTCTTC. It yields the protein CASSVPGVMYNEQFF.

This clonotype was recorded a few times. The chain is built from TRBV27 and TRBJ1-6, with unresolved D. CDR3 length equals 16 residues. V gave up 6 bases and J gave up 0 bases, with 12 bases separating them. Germline V lookup: CDR1 MNHEY, CDR2 SMNVEV (reference sequence). The CDR3 nucleotides are TGTGCCAGCAGCCGACACGACAACTCCTATAATTCACCCCTCCACTTT. It yields the protein CASSRHDNSYNSPLHF.

This clonotype has more than one count but fewer than ten. V is TRBV7-9 and J is TRBJ1-5, with 10 bases matching TRBD1. Per germline, CDR1 SEHNR and CDR2 FQNEAQ (reference sequence). The CDR3 is made up of 14 amino acids. Germline trimming cut 5 bases from V and 7 bases from J; bases unmatched to any gene: 5. The CDR3 reads CASSRGQGFQPQHF. The CDR3 DNA reads as TGTGCCAGCAGCCGGGGACAGGGGTTCCAGCCCCAGCATTTT.

The chain uses TRBV27 and TRBJ1-5, with no clear D. The germline CDR1 and CDR2 sequences are MNHEY and SMNVEV (reference sequence). Deletions cut 2 bases from V and 6 bases from J, with 8 bases between. The CDR3 contains 13 residues. In DNA, the CDR3 is TGTGCCAGCAGTTTAGGGCTTCCTCAGCCCCAGCATTTT. It codes for CASSLGLPQPQHF.

This clonotype was counted between two and nine times. CDR3 nucleotides: TGTGCCAGCAGCCTCCTCTCGGGACAGCCTAATGAAAAACTGTTTTTT. This sequence encodes CASSLLSGQPNEKLFF. The rearrangement joins TRBV11-2 to TRBJ1-4, with 7 bases matching TRBD1. With 5 bases clipped from V and 3 bases from J, the junction kept 9 bases outside the gene matches. The V gene's germline CDR1 is SGHAT and CDR2 FQNNGV. The CDR3 has 16 residues.

This clonotype has only a few counts. The V call is TRBV6-1, the J call TRBJ2-1; tentative D call: TRBD2 (5 bases). CDR1 is MNHNS and CDR2 is SASEGT in the germline V gene. With 8 bases removed from V and 10 bases from J, the gap between germline ends came to 9 bases. This CDR3 has 10 residues. The CDR3: CASGGLEQFF. CDR3 DNA sequence: TGTGCCAGCGGAGGCCTAGAGCAGTTCTTC.

This clonotype was seen ten or more times. The chain carries TRBV7-8 and TRBJ2-7, with 8 positions matching TRBD1. This CDR3 comprises 19 residues. Germline V CDR1 and CDR2: SGHVS, FQNEAQ. V gave up 0 bases and J gave up 0 bases; unmatched junction bases: 13. CDR3 sequence reads: CASSLAFKTGEYGSYEQYF. The CDR3, as DNA: TGTGCCAGCAGCTTAGCGTTTAAGACAGGGGAGTACGGCTCCTACGAGCAGTACTTC.

V gene TRBV7-9 combines with J gene TRBJ1-2; D might be TRBD1 (6 bases). The germline V gene encodes CDR1 SEHNR and CDR2 FQNEAQ (reference sequence). The CDR3 contains 11 residues. The V end lost 5 bases, the J end lost 8 bases, and 9 bases lay between the germline ends. The CDR3 DNA sequence: TGTGCCAGCAGCAGGGGGGACGGCTACACCTTC. Its translation: CASSRGDGYTF. Using reference TRBV7-9 and TRBJ1-2 for the parts outside the CDR3, the full variable domain is DTGVSQNPRHKITKRGQNVTFRCDPISEHNRLYWYRQTLGQGPEFLTYFQNEAQLEKSRLLSDRFSAERPKGSFSTLEIQRTEQGDSAMYLCASSRGDGYTFGSGTRLTVV.

This clonotype has just a few counts. The rearrangement joins TRBV6-5 to TRBJ1-3; D gene uncertain. Germline V gene lookup returns CDR1 MNHEY and CDR2 SVGAGI. The CDR3 consists of 15 residues. The V and J ends lost 0 bases and 2 bases respectively, with 8 bases between them. CDR3 loop: CASSYSSAPGNTIYF. The CDR3 bases are TGTGCCAGCAGTTACTCTAGCGCCCCTGGAAACACCATATATTTT.